The 24 T cell receptor beta chains below come from one sample, sequenced in a study of CD8 T cells in Susac syndrome. With random hexamers, roughly 0.45 to 1 ug RNA was reverse transcribed. Each CDR3 protein is one row after TCRdb ran MiXCR on the immunoSEQ multiplex PCR reads. This table has 250,000 to 350,000 distinct CDR3 sequences, around 84% appearing once. Sequencing was performed on CD8+ T cells from PBMCs. These receptors were taken from a human donor with multiple sclerosis.

This sequence joins TRBV6-5 and TRBJ2-5; D perhaps matches TRBD2 (5 bases). The germline V gene has CDR1 MNHEY and CDR2 SVGAGI. The CDR3 is 16 amino acids. V was clipped by 0 bases and J by 5 bases, with 16 bases between them. The CDR3 nucleotides are TGTGCCAGCAGTTACTCGACTCCCCTGGAGGAGGAGACCCAGTACTTC. Amino acids: CASSYSTPLEEETQYF.

This chain connects TRBV30 to TRBJ2-1, with D possibly TRBD2 on 5 matching bases. CDR1 and CDR2 from the germline V gene are GTSNPN and SVGIG (reference sequence). The CDR3 spans 13 residues. The ends were cut back, 4 bases at V and 6 bases at J, with 13 bases in the middle. In DNA form, the CDR3 reads TGTGCCTGGAACCCGGGGTCTAGCAATGAGCAGTTCTTC. Translation gives CAWNPGSSNEQFF.

The rearrangement links TRBV12-3 or TRBV12-4 to TRBJ1-5; D call uncertain. The V and J ends lost 2 bases and 4 bases respectively, with 6 bases between them. The CDR3 loop spans 13 amino acids. The CDR3 sequence: CASSLSRNQPQHF. The CDR3 DNA reads as TGTGCCAGCAGTTTATCCCGGAATCAGCCCCAGCATTTT.

This rearrangement joins TRBV9 to TRBJ1-2; a possible D gene is TRBD1 (5 bases). V was cut by 7 bases and J by 8 bases, with 12 bases left in between. This CDR3 has 11 residues. The germline gives CDR1 SGDLS, CDR2 YYNGEE. The CDR3, as DNA: TGTGCCAGCCGGGGGGTTCCGGGCTACACCTTC. This codes for CASRGVPGYTF.

The genes are TRBV19 and TRBJ1-1; no clear D. Between the trimmed V and J ends, which lost 4 bases and 2 bases, there was a span of 14 bases. CDR3 length equals 15 residues. The V gene's germline CDR1 is LNHDA and CDR2 SQIVND (reference sequence). The CDR3 bases are TGTGCCAGTAGTAGGGTTGTGACAAGCAACACTGAAGCTTTCTTT. This codes for CASSRVVTSNTEAFF.

This chain joins TRBV5-6 and TRBJ1-6, with D perhaps matching TRBD1 (6 bases). Deletions cut 4 bases from V and 10 bases from J, with 18 bases between. The CDR3 covers 15 residues. CDR1 is SGHDT and CDR2 is YYEEEE in the germline V gene. In DNA, the CDR3 is TGTGCCAGCAGCGCCGGAAAGGGGGTGTCCTCACCCCTCCACTTT. This codes for CASSAGKGVSSPLHF.

This chain uses TRBV27 with TRBJ2-2; D ambiguous. Trimming took off 5 bases at V and 3 bases at J, with 10 bases between the two ends. The CDR3 has 14 amino acids. Germline values: CDR1 MNHEY, CDR2 SMNVEV (reference sequence). The CDR3, as DNA: TGTGCCAGCAGTATGGGTTCAGACACCGGGGAGCTGTTTTTT. This gives the protein CASSMGSDTGELFF.

This clonotype was observed once. This chain links TRBV11-2 with TRBJ2-7, with unresolved D. With 6 bases removed from V and 2 bases from J, the gap between germline ends came to 11 bases. The germline CDR1 and CDR2 sequences are SGHAT and FQNNGV. The CDR3 is made up of 13 amino acids. CDR3 sequence (DNA): TGTGCCAGCAGTCTCATTGGCCCCTACGAGCAGTACTTC. It is translated as CASSLIGPYEQYF.

V and J are TRBV10-3 and TRBJ2-7; D is ambiguous. Germline lookup yields CDR1 ENHRY and CDR2 SYGVKD. Trimming removed 8 bases from V and 5 bases from J, with 16 bases in between. The CDR3 consists of 13 residues. In nucleotides, the CDR3 is TGTGCCATCCTCAGCCTAGAGTACAACGAGCAGTACTTC. Translated: CAILSLEYNEQYF.

The chain uses TRBV27 and TRBJ2-2, with unresolved D. The germline V and J ends were trimmed by 2 bases and 1 base, with 11 bases remaining between them. CDR3 length: 16 amino acids. Germline CDR1 is MNHEY and CDR2 is SMNVEV (reference sequence). CDR3 DNA: TGTGCCAGCAGTTTAAAGGTGATATTGAACACCGGGGAGCTGTTTTTT. Its translation is CASSLKVILNTGELFF.

This CDR3 is CASSSAGAWTDTQYF. The CDR3, as DNA: TGTGCCAGCAGCTCAGCGGGAGCGTGGACAGATACGCAGTATTTT. This rearrangement joins TRBV9 to TRBJ2-3, with 8 bases fitting TRBD2. CDR3 size: 15 residues. The germline V gene has CDR1 SGDLS and CDR2 YYNGEE. Trimming removed 4 bases from V and 3 bases from J; junction bases left unmatched: 7.

This clonotype was observed a single time. The chain has TRBV9 and TRBJ1-2; D gene ambiguous. Germline CDR1 and CDR2: SGDLS and YYNGEE. V lost 0 bases to trimming and J lost 4 bases, with 10 bases between them. The CDR3 covers 14 residues. CDR3 residues: CASSVDAAPYGYTF. For the CDR3, the DNA is TGTGCCAGCAGCGTAGATGCAGCCCCCTATGGCTACACCTTC. The full variable domain, in which reference TRBV9 and TRBJ1-2 provide the parts outside the CDR3, is DSGVTQTPKHLITATGQRVTLRCSPRSGDLSVYWYQQSLDQGLQFLIQYYNGEERAKGNILERFSAQQFPDLHSELNLSSLELGDSALYFCASSVDAAPYGYTFGSGTRLTVV.

The chain combines TRBV27 with TRBJ1-1; 8 bases are shared with TRBD1. In germline, CDR1 is MNHEY, CDR2 SMNVEV (reference sequence). The J segment lost 4 bases and the V segment lost 5 bases, leaving 9 bases of the junction unmatched. CDR3 length: 15 residues. CDR3 nucleotides: TGTGCCAGCAGTCAGACAGGGGCCGCGGGCACTGAAGCTTTCTTT. Its translation: CASSQTGAAGTEAFF.

The V gene is TRBV28, the J gene TRBJ2-1, with D unresolved. CDR3 length equals 11 residues. V gave up 5 bases and J gave up 7 bases, with 6 bases separating them. Germline V gene data show CDR1 as MDHEN and CDR2 as SYDVKM. CDR3 DNA sequence: TGTGCCAGCAGTCCTAAAAATGAGCAGTTCTTC. Amino acid sequence: CASSPKNEQFF.

The chain has TRBV24-1 and TRBJ2-3; a possible D gene is TRBD2 (6 bases). Per the germline V gene, CDR1 is KGHDR and CDR2 is SFDVKD. V dropped 3 bases and J dropped 6 bases, with 12 bases sitting between them. This CDR3 comprises 14 residues. The CDR3 coding sequence is TGTGCCACCAGTGATGACGGGAGCGGGGATACGCAGTATTTT. Amino acids: CATSDDGSGDTQYF.

The V call is TRBV27, the J call TRBJ1-2; a possible D gene is TRBD1 (5 bases). The CDR3 covers 17 residues. CDR1 is MNHEY, CDR2 SMNVEV, per germline (reference sequence). Trimming removed 8 bases at V and 4 bases at J, with 26 bases between. CDR3 nucleotide sequence: TGTGCCAGCGGTACCGGAGGATGGGGCCGCCTAGGCTATGGCTACACCTTC. Protein sequence: CASGTGGWGRLGYGYTF.

The genes are TRBV7-3 and TRBJ2-1, with D unclear. Germline CDR1 SGHTA, CDR2 FQGTGA. V lost 6 bases to trimming and J lost 5 bases, with 5 bases between them. The CDR3 covers 11 residues. Here the CDR3 DNA reads TGTGCCAGCAGGGGTGACAATGAGCAGTTCTTC. Translation gives CASRGDNEQFF.

CDR3 sequence reads: CASSAWVSGNTIYF. The CDR3 nucleotides are TGTGCCAGCAGCGCCTGGGTCTCTGGAAACACCATATATTTT. This chain links TRBV7-8 with TRBJ1-3; no definite D call. V lost 5 bases and J 0 bases, leaving 8 bases between the germline ends. CDR3 size: 14 residues. Germline V gene sequence: CDR1 SGHVS, CDR2 FQNEAQ.

This chain joins TRBV28 and TRBJ2-5, with 12 bases identical to TRBD1. The V segment lost 6 bases and the J segment 5 bases; nucleotides outside the gene matches: 4. CDR1 and CDR2 (germline): MDHEN, SYDVKM. The CDR3 consists of 14 residues. The CDR3 nucleotides are TGTGCCAGCAGGGGGACAGGGGGCCTGGAGACCCAGTACTTC. Its translation is CASRGTGGLETQYF.

The chain carries TRBV2 and TRBJ2-1, with 7 bases aligning to TRBD2. The CDR3 is 13 residues long. Trimming at V came to 9 bases and at J to 2 bases, leaving 4 bases not matched to a gene. Germline values: CDR1 SNHLY, CDR2 FYNNEI. Here the CDR3 reads CASPSGAYNEQFF. In DNA, the CDR3 is TGTGCCAGTCCTAGCGGAGCCTACAATGAGCAGTTCTTC.

The chain carries TRBV12-3 or TRBV12-4 and TRBJ2-4; D unresolved. The germline V and J ends were trimmed by 11 bases and 0 bases, with 11 bases remaining between them. There are 13 residues in the CDR3. Written as DNA, the CDR3 is TGTGCCTGCCTCGATCTAGCCAAAAACATTCAGTACTTC. Translating gives CACLDLAKNIQYF.

This clonotype was observed a handful of times. V gene TRBV27 combines with J gene TRBJ2-7; D is uncertain. V gave up 5 bases and J gave up 2 bases, with 10 bases separating them. Per germline, CDR1 MNHEY and CDR2 SMNVEV (reference sequence). The CDR3 is 13 amino acids. The DNA for the CDR3 is TGTGCCAGCAGTCCCCCGGCCCCCTACGAGCAGTACTTC. It specifies CASSPPAPYEQYF.

This chain joins TRBV11-1 and TRBJ2-5, with D tentatively TRBD2 (7 bases). This CDR3 is built from 15 residues. Trimming cost V 6 bases and J 4 bases, with 18 bases left between them. CDR1 is SGHAT, CDR2 FQDESV, per germline (reference sequence). Here the CDR3 DNA reads TGTGCCAGCAGTCTTAGAGCCGGGGGGCCAGAGACCCAGTACTTC. The encoded protein is CASSLRAGGPETQYF.

The chain combines TRBV6-1 with TRBJ1-1; tentatively, D is TRBD1 (5 bases). The CDR3 extends over 12 amino acids. With 4 bases removed from V and 11 bases from J, the gap between germline ends came to 14 bases. The germline CDR1 and CDR2 sequences are MNHNS and SASEGT. The CDR3 reads CASSGTTQEAFF. In DNA form, the CDR3 reads TGTGCCAGCAGTGGGACAACTCAGGAGGCTTTCTTT.